The 27 T cell receptor beta chains below were found in one sample sequenced in a study of T-cell memory formation after mild COVID-19. TCRdb passed the 5' RACE reads through MiXCR, listing each CDR3 protein once. The sample has 40,000 to 60,000 distinct CDR3 sequences, 7% to 8% seen once. The specimen was PBMCs or a T cell subset sorted from them (not recorded which). The receptors were gathered from a man younger than 35 who had mild COVID-19 (a few samples of this study predate the infection). Cell type and time point are not known.

This clonotype was counted only a few times. The V gene is TRBV7-2, the J gene TRBJ2-7; the match to TRBD1 covers 8 bases. Trimming removed 4 bases from V and 4 bases from J; junction bases left unmatched: 18. Germline loops: CDR1 SGHTA, CDR2 FQGNSA. CDR3 length: 18 residues. The CDR3 DNA follows: TGTGCCAGCAGCTCAAGGGTCCAAACACAGGGGGTGGTGTACGAGCAGTACTTC. Translation: CASSSRVQTQGVVYEQYF.

The chain joins TRBV15 to TRBJ2-5; a weak D match, TRBD2 (5 bases). Trimming stripped 0 bases from V and 4 bases from J, with 12 bases between. Germline CDR1 is LNHNV and CDR2 is YYDKDF (reference sequence). This CDR3 region has 15 residues. The CDR3 loop reads CATSRDRGWGETQYF. CDR3 nucleotide sequence: TGTGCCACCAGCAGAGACCGGGGTTGGGGAGAGACCCAGTACTTC. Based on the CDR3 plus reference TRBV15 and TRBJ2-5, the full variable domain is DAMVIQNPRYQVTQFGKPVTLSCSQTLNHNVMYWYQQKSSQAPKLLFHYYDKDFNNEADTPDNFQSRRPNTSFCFLDIRSPGLGDTAMYLCATSRDRGWGETQYFGPGTRLLVL.

This clonotype was seen only a few times. J is TRBJ2-7 and V is TRBV9; D is undetermined. The CDR3 is 15 amino acids. Per the germline V gene, CDR1 is SGDLS and CDR2 is YYNGEE. V was pared by 0 bases and J by 4 bases, with 14 bases between. CDR3 amino acids: CASSVAPSPQYEQYF. The CDR3 nucleotides are TGTGCCAGCAGCGTAGCCCCTTCACCCCAATACGAGCAGTACTTC.

A remark on this clonotype: A much larger clone lies one base from this, so it may be a read error. The gene calls are TRBV2 and TRBJ2-5; D gene unclear. CDR1 is SNHLY, CDR2 FYNNEI, per germline. The CDR3 sequence is 11 residues long. V gave up 4 bases and J gave up 7 bases, with 7 bases separating them. As DNA, the CDR3 is TGTGCCAGCAGTGGGTGGGGGACCCAGTACTTC. Translated: CASSGWGTQYF.

The table lists this clonotype with many counts. V and J are TRBV5-1 and TRBJ1-2; 7 bases agree with TRBD1. The CDR3 totals 13 residues. Germline V gene lookup returns CDR1 SGHRS and CDR2 YFSETQ. J was trimmed by 8 bases and V by 4 bases; bases with no gene match: 8. The CDR3 DNA follows: TGCGCCAGCAGCGAGACAGGGCCAGAGGGCTACACCTTC. It encodes CASSETGPEGYTF.

This clonotype was recorded at least ten times. This rearrangement joins TRBV6-5 to TRBJ2-3, with unresolved D. V was cut by 8 bases and J by 4 bases, with 16 bases left in between. The CDR3 totals 14 residues. Germline-derived CDR1 and CDR2 are MNHEY and SVGAGI. As DNA, the CDR3 is TGTGCCAGCGGCGGCGCAACCTCGGCAGATACGCAGTATTTT. This encodes CASGGATSADTQYF.

The J gene is TRBJ2-4, the V gene TRBV7-9; D is uncertain. Trimming cost V 7 bases and J 6 bases, with 10 bases left between them. The germline CDR1 and CDR2 sequences are SEHNR and FQNEAQ (reference sequence). The CDR3 contains 12 residues. The CDR3 is CASNYLPNIQYF. CDR3 coding DNA: TGTGCCAGCAACTACCTCCCAAACATTCAGTACTTC.

This clonotype came up a few times. The chain combines TRBV6-5 with TRBJ1-1; D gene ambiguous. The length of the CDR3 is 14 residues. Trimming stripped 5 bases from V and 0 bases from J, with 10 bases between. In germline, CDR1 is MNHEY, CDR2 SVGAGI. CDR3 coding DNA: TGTGCCAGCAGTAGGGTCAACATGAACACTGAAGCTTTCTTT. Translated: CASSRVNMNTEAFF.

This clonotype was picked up a small number of times. This chain links TRBV20-1 with TRBJ1-2; no firm D call. V was clipped by 3 bases and J by 4 bases, with 15 bases between them. CDR1 is DFQATT, CDR2 SNEGSKA, per germline (reference sequence). The CDR3 is 14 amino acids. CDR3 sequence: CSARRQDGSYGYTF. For the CDR3, the DNA is TGCAGTGCTAGGCGGCAGGACGGATCCTATGGCTACACCTTC.

This clonotype came up many times. The gene calls are TRBV11-2 and TRBJ2-1; TRBD2 is a possible D gene (6 bases). V lost 5 bases, J lost 13 bases, and 15 bases lay in between. Germline V gene sequence: CDR1 SGHAT, CDR2 FQNNGV. This CDR3 is built from 12 residues. CDR3 coding DNA: TGTGCCAGCAGCCCCGCGACTAGACCCCAGTTCTTC. Its translation is CASSPATRPQFF.

At least ten counts were recorded for this clonotype. This sequence joins TRBV5-1 and TRBJ2-2; 7 bases line up with TRBD1. Germline assignment: CDR1 SGHRS and CDR2 YFSETQ. CDR3 length: 15 amino acids. V shed 1 base, J shed 4 bases, and the junction held 4 bases outside the gene matches. CDR3 protein: CASSLRTGATGELFF. The DNA for the CDR3 is TGCGCCAGCAGCTTGAGGACAGGAGCCACCGGGGAGCTGTTTTTT.

The table lists this clonotype with a few counts. The CDR3: CASSRMPGARGANVLTF. The CDR3 coding sequence is TGTGCCAGCTCCAGAATGCCGGGGGCGAGAGGGGCCAACGTCCTGACTTTC. The chain combines TRBV6-2 or TRBV6-3 with TRBJ2-6; D tentatively reads TRBD1 or TRBD2 (6 bases each). The CDR3 has 17 residues. Germline loops: CDR1 MNHEY, CDR2 SVGEGT. V was clipped by 8 bases and J by 4 bases, with 21 bases between them.

This chain joins TRBV28 and TRBJ2-2; D not resolved. The CDR3 is made up of 13 amino acids. Germline values: CDR1 MDHEN, CDR2 SYDVKM. V lost 7 bases to trimming and J lost 5 bases, with 11 bases between them. The CDR3 DNA sequence: TGTGCCAGCAATGAAGCCAATACCGGGGAGCTGTTTTTT. The encoded protein is CASNEANTGELFF.

This clonotype turned up a few times. The chain recombines TRBV28 with TRBJ1-5; 7 positions match TRBD1. This CDR3 region has 17 residues. Looked up from germline, CDR1 is MDHEN and CDR2 is SYDVKM. With V trimmed by 5 bases and J by 0 bases, 10 bases remained unmatched. CDR3 bases: TGTGCCAGCAGTCTCCCGGGAGGGACAGATAGCAATCAGCCCCAGCATTTT. It translates to CASSLPGGTDSNQPQHF.

This clonotype was seen a handful of times. This chain joins TRBV7-2 and TRBJ1-2; tentative D call: TRBD1 (5 bases). Trimming removed 4 bases from V and 10 bases from J, with 10 bases in between. Germline V gene lookup returns CDR1 SGHTA and CDR2 FQGNSA. The CDR3 extends over 11 amino acids. In DNA form, the CDR3 reads TGTGCCAGCAGCTCCACCAGGGTCTACACCTTC. It translates to CASSSTRVYTF.

This clonotype was counted only a few times. J is TRBJ2-7 and V is TRBV6-2 or TRBV6-3; no firm D call. In germline, CDR1 is MNHEY, CDR2 SVGEGT. The V end lost 2 bases, the J end lost 4 bases, and 15 bases lay between the germline ends. This CDR3 contains 15 residues. CDR3 loop: CASSYPGGPLYEQYF. The CDR3 DNA is TGTGCCAGCAGTTACCCAGGTGGGCCACTGTACGAGCAGTACTTC.

The CDR3 DNA is TGCAGTGCTAGAGATCCGGGGGGAGGGCGGCTCTATGGCTACACCTTC. This gives the protein CSARDPGGGRLYGYTF. The V gene is TRBV20-1, the J gene TRBJ1-2; perhaps TRBD1 as D (5 bases). The CDR3 runs 16 residues. CDR1 is DFQATT and CDR2 is SNEGSKA in the germline V gene (reference sequence). V lost 0 bases and J 4 bases, leaving 18 bases between the germline ends.

This clonotype was seen only a few times. This sequence joins TRBV7-2 and TRBJ2-2; D might be TRBD1 (6 bases). Germline CDR1 reads SGHTA; CDR2 reads FQGNSA. This CDR3 has 14 residues. The V end was cut by 3 bases, the J end by 3 bases, with 8 bases between. This CDR3 is CASSFYRDTGELFF. CDR3 nucleotide sequence: TGTGCCAGCAGCTTCTACAGGGACACCGGGGAGCTGTTTTTT.

This clonotype was recorded once. The chain carries TRBV6-5 and TRBJ2-5, with 15 bases aligning to TRBD2. CDR1 is MNHEY, CDR2 SVGAGI, per germline. The trim removed 0 bases at V and 4 bases at J, leaving 0 bases unmatched. This CDR3 is built from 16 residues. CDR3 residues: CASSYSGLAGGETQYF. The CDR3 bases are TGTGCCAGCAGTTACTCGGGACTAGCGGGGGGAGAGACCCAGTACTTC.

This chain joins TRBV20-1 and TRBJ2-5; tentatively, D is TRBD1 (6 bases). The CDR3 extends over 12 amino acids. CDR1 DFQATT and CDR2 SNEGSKA come from the germline V gene (reference sequence). With 3 bases removed from V and 9 bases from J, the gap between germline ends came to 14 bases. In DNA, the CDR3 is TGCAGTGCTAGGAGGGGGAAGGGGCCCCAGTACTTC. It yields the protein CSARRGKGPQYF.

This clonotype was observed a handful of times. The chain is built from TRBV12-3 or TRBV12-4 and TRBJ1-3, with unresolved D. The CDR3 covers 16 residues. V dropped 2 bases and J dropped 4 bases, with 15 bases sitting between them. The CDR3 region has the DNA TGTGCCAGCAGTTTAAGCGGCAGCGGCATGGGAAACACCATATATTTT. Translation gives CASSLSGSGMGNTIYF.

This clonotype was observed at least ten times. This chain uses TRBV27 with TRBJ1-2; 9 bases are a match to TRBD1. Germline lookup yields CDR1 MNHEY and CDR2 SMNVEV (reference sequence). Trimming cost V 5 bases and J 3 bases; bases outside gene matches: 10. The CDR3 spans 16 residues. This CDR3 reads CASSPPFGDRDYGYTF. The CDR3 DNA follows: TGTGCCAGCAGTCCCCCGTTTGGGGACAGGGACTATGGCTACACCTTC.

This clonotype was seen ten or more times. The gene calls are TRBV7-2 and TRBJ1-1; D is undetermined. This CDR3 spans 13 amino acids. With 2 bases removed from V and 0 bases from J, the gap between germline ends came to 4 bases. Germline loops: CDR1 SGHTA, CDR2 FQGNSA. The chain's CDR3 is CASSLSMNTEAFF. CDR3 nucleotide sequence: TGTGCCAGCAGCTTATCGATGAACACTGAAGCTTTCTTT.

Ten or more counts support this clonotype. The chain uses TRBV4-1 and TRBJ2-1; 7 bases are a match to TRBD2. The CDR3 extends over 15 amino acids. The J segment lost 0 bases and the V segment lost 1 base, leaving 0 bases of the junction unmatched. Germline CDR1 reads MGHRA; CDR2 reads YSYEKL. CDR3 DNA sequence: TGCGCCAGCAGCCAAGCGGGGGGCTCCTACAATGAGCAGTTCTTC. It yields the protein CASSQAGGSYNEQFF.

This clonotype was found a few times. The chain joins TRBV7-9 to TRBJ1-2; D not certain. V was shortened by 5 bases and J by 2 bases, with 12 bases between the two germline ends. The CDR3 totals 14 residues. Germline values: CDR1 SEHNR, CDR2 FQNEAQ (reference sequence). CDR3 coding DNA: TGTGCCAGCAGCCTCGGTGGGCAGAACTATGGCTACACCTTC. Translation: CASSLGGQNYGYTF.

This sequence joins TRBV4-3 and TRBJ2-3; D perhaps matches TRBD1 (7 bases). This CDR3 region has 15 residues. Trimming took 5 bases from V and 4 from J, leaving 16 bases between them. The germline gives CDR1 LGHNA, CDR2 YSLEER. The CDR3 is CASSRGQGGADTQYF. For the CDR3, the DNA is TGCGCCAGCAGCAGGGGGCAGGGGGGCGCAGATACGCAGTATTTT.

This chain uses TRBV20-1 with TRBJ1-1; D remains ambiguous. Germline assignment: CDR1 DFQATT and CDR2 SNEGSKA (reference sequence). Trimming left V 6 bases short and J 4 bases short, with 15 bases between. This CDR3 region has 13 residues. The CDR3 protein is CSAKAFPGTEAFF. As DNA, the CDR3 is TGCAGTGCAAAGGCTTTCCCCGGCACTGAAGCTTTCTTT.